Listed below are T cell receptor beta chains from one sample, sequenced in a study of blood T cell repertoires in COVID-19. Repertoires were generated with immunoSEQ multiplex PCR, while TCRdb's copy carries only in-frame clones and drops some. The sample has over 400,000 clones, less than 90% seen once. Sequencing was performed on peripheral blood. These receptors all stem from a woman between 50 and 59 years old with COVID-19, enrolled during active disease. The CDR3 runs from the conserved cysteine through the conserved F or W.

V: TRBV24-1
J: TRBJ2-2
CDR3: CATSDSWEPGSTGELFF

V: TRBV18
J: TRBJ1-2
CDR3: CASSPGTGVDYGYTF

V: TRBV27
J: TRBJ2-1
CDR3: CASSLGRYNEQFF

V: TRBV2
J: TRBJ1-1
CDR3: CASSEAPGQGAEAFF

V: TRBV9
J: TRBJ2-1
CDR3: CASTPRGVEGEQFF

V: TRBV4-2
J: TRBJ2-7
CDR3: CASSLDGGGLYEQYF

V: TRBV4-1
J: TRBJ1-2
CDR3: CASSQEGGRINYGYTF

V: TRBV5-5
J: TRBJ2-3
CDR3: CASSATGPRGTDTQYF

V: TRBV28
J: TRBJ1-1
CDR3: CASSLNRVKGTEAFF

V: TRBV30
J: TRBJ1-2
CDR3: CAWSQGGTYGYTF

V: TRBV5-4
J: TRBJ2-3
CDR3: CASSLQYTDTQYF

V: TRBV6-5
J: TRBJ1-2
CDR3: CASSYLTGARGYTF

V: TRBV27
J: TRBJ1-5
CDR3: CASSLTGGLQPQHF

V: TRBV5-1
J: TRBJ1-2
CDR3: CASSPDRGNYGYTF

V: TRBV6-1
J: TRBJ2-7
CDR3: CASSALGGGGSYEQYF

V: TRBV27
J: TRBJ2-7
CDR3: CASSRDRSTYEQYF

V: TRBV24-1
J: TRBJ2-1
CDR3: CATSDNNEQFF

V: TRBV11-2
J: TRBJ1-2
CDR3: CASSLVGRGRNGYTF

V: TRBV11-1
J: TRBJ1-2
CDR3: CASSATGYGYTF

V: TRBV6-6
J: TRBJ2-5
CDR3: CASREGGKETQYF

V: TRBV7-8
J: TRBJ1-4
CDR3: CASSLVGQGWGEATNEKLFF

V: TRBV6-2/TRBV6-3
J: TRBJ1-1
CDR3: CASSWSKTGTNTEAFF

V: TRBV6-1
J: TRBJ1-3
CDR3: CASSEVGVSGNTIYF

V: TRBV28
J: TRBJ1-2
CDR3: CASRPTDRSYGYTF

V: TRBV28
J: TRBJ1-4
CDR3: CASTLTGVNEKLFF

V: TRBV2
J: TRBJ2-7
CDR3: CASRTSGLYYEQYF

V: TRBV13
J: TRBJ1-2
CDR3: CASSRRDPNYGYTF

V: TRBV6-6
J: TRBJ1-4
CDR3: CASSKSGTGNEKLFF

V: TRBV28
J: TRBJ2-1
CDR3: CASSLGSSVYYNEQFF

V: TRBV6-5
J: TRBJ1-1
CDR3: CASSPVPGGVKAFF

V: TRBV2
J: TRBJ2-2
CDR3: CASSRLQSTGELFF

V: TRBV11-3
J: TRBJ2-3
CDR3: CASSLDHRASGYTDTQYF

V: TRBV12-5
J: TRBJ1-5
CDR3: CASGLSSSGPRPQHF

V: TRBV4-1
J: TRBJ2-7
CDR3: CASSQALAGHSYEQYF

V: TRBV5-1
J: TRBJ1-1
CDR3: CASRLETGRTEAFF

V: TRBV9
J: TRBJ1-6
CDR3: CASSVGDFSNSPLHF

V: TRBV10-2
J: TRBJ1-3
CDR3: CASSMGQGAGNTIYF

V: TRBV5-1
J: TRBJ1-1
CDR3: CASRQGSNTEAFF

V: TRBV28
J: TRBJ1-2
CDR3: CASSLGGTAYGYTF

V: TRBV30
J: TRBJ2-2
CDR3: CAWNSGAGELFF

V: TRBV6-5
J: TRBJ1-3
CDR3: CASSPGTGGNTIYF

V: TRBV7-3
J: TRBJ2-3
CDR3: CASSLKDRFSTDTQYF

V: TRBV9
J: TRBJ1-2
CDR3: CASSVAPFDRPGAGYTF